This T cell receptor beta chain was recorded in a study of shared clonotypes between healthy human individuals. The overall study: Donors were a couple of women and a few men aged 18 to 49. CD8 memory received one plate per donor, CD8 naive two, CD4 memory three and CD4 naive three. Notes on the study in general: Among the subsets, naive ones generally showed larger estimated richness than memory ones. Non-shared clonotypes displayed generation probabilities falling below those of clonotypes present in all four donors.

Concerning this clone: Its target is unknown.

Method: immunoSEQ multiplex PCR; TCRdb's copy keeps in-frame clones and lacks some. The profile shows under 1,100,000 clones, 70% to 80% of them singletons. There are 15 residues in the CDR3. Trimming cost V 7 bases and J 3 bases, with 17 bases left between them. The germline V gene encodes CDR1 MNHNS and CDR2 SASEGT. The sequenced sample consisted of memory CD4+ T cells sorted from blood. Subset noted: CD45RA-negative fraction. The receptor's source is a man aged 18 to 30 in good health. The chain uses TRBV6-1 and TRBJ2-3; tentatively, D is TRBD1 or TRBD2 (6 bases each). CDR3 in DNA: TGTGCCAGCACAAGAGGGCAGGGGAGGACAGATACGCAGTATTTT. Translation: CASTRGQGRTDTQYF.